These 22 T cell receptor beta chains were sequenced from one sample in a study of tumor-infiltrating lymphocytes in oesophageal squamous cell carcinoma. Each CDR3 protein gets one entry after TCRdb re-called the PCR reads with MiXCR. The sample shows fewer than 25,000 distinct CDR3 sequences, roughly 32% of them seen only once. The source material was esophageal tumor tissue. The receptors stem from a female donor with esophageal squamous cell carcinoma.

This clonotype was observed at least ten times. The chain links TRBV10-2 to TRBJ2-3, with 7 bases that match TRBD2. The V segment lost 4 bases and the J segment 0 bases; nucleotides outside the gene matches: 10. Germline CDR1 is WSHSY and CDR2 is SAAADI. The CDR3 has 17 residues. The CDR3 coding sequence is TGCGCCAGCAGTGGATCCCTCGGGAGGTCTAGCACAGATACGCAGTATTTT. Translating gives CASSGSLGRSSTDTQYF.

The V and J genes are TRBV11-1 and TRBJ2-1; D is uncertain. There are 12 residues in the CDR3. Trimming removed 0 bases at V and 7 bases at J, with 4 bases between. CDR1 is SGHAT and CDR2 is FQDESV in the germline V gene (reference sequence). CDR3 bases: TGTGCCAGCAGCTTAGCGTCGAATGAGCAGTTCTTC. Translating it yields CASSLASNEQFF.

As for this clonotype: A read error is likely, as this CDR3 ends without the conserved phenylalanine or tryptophan. The limits of the CDR3 on the DNA are not certain, so only TCRdb's listed CDR3 is given. J is TRBJ2-5 and V is TRBV7-9; TRBD1 is taken as the D call from the table, unchecked against the DNA. Both ends counted, the CDR3 spans 17 residues. Germline CDR1 and CDR2: SEHNR and FQNEAQ (reference sequence). The CDR3 spells CASSLAWTGEDGYTFGS.

In this sample, this clonotype turned up many times. The rearrangement uses TRBV28 and TRBJ2-7; D is unclear. Germline loops: CDR1 MDHEN, CDR2 SYDVKM. Trimming stripped 6 bases from V and 2 bases from J, with 17 bases between. This CDR3 has 15 amino acids. The CDR3 nucleotides are TGTGCCAGCAGCCCCCCCTGGGCAGGCACCTACGAGCAGTACTTC. Encoded protein: CASSPPWAGTYEQYF.

The chain recombines TRBV7-6 with TRBJ2-5; 7 bases map to TRBD2. The DNA end is more similar to TRBJ2-7, so the J call may be wrong. The CDR3 has 15 amino acids. Germline V lookup: CDR1 SGHVS, CDR2 FNYEAQ. For the CDR3, the DNA is TGTGCCAGCAGCTTAGATCTAGCGGTTCACTACGAGCAGTACTTC. This codes for CASSLDLAVHYEQYF.

This clonotype is medium-sized by share. The J gene is TRBJ2-7, the V gene TRBV7-8; perhaps D is TRBD1 or TRBD2 (5 bases each). CDR3 length: 15 amino acids. CDR1 and CDR2 (germline): SGHVS, FQNEAQ. Trimming took off 4 bases at V and 7 bases at J, with 20 bases between the two ends. The CDR3 is CASSYRGRGAHEQYF. The CDR3 nucleotides are TGTGCCAGCAGCTATCGGGGCAGAGGGGCACATGAGCAGTACTTC.

This clonotype was detected many times. The chain combines TRBV18 with TRBJ2-4; the D is unclear. TRBJ2-7 matches the DNA end more closely, so the J call is doubtful. The CDR3 covers 11 residues. CDR1 is KGHSH, CDR2 LQKENI, per germline. CDR3 amino acids: CASSPQNEQYF. As DNA, the CDR3 is TGTGCCAGCTCACCCCAGAACGAGCAGTACTTC.

This clonotype was seen a handful of times. The chain carries TRBV12-3 or TRBV12-4 and TRBJ2-2, with TRBD1 matching over 7 bases. The CDR3 covers 15 residues. With 7 bases clipped from V and 2 bases from J, the junction kept 7 bases outside the gene matches. The DNA of the CDR3 is TGTGCCAGCAAAGACAGGGTTCTCAACACCGGGGAGCTGTTTTTT. Translating gives CASKDRVLNTGELFF.

This clonotype rates as medium-sized (0.01 to 0.1%). The chain links TRBV7-9 to TRBJ2-6; D remains unclear. Trimming removed 6 bases at V and 0 bases at J, with 15 bases between. The CDR3 runs 17 residues. Germline V gene lookup returns CDR1 SEHNR and CDR2 FQNEAQ (reference sequence). CDR3 region: CASRGPTSSSGANVLTF. DNA for the CDR3: TGTGCCAGCAGGGGCCCCACTTCCTCCTCTGGGGCCAACGTCCTGACTTTC.

The chain employs TRBV7-3 and TRBJ2-7; TRBD2 agrees at 10 bases. The J call may not be correct, given that the DNA end is closer to TRBJ2-1. The CDR3 is 15 amino acids. Germline V gene lookup returns CDR1 SGHTA and CDR2 FQGTGA. The CDR3 sequence is CASSQAGGPGYEQFF. The CDR3 DNA reads as TGTGCCAGCAGCCAAGCGGGAGGGCCGGGGTATGAGCAGTTCTTC.

This clonotype showed up many times. The chain employs TRBV11-2 and TRBJ2-2; TRBD1 matches at 10 bases. CDR3 length: 15 residues. The V segment lost 5 bases and the J segment 3 bases; nucleotides outside the gene matches: 3. Germline V gene data show CDR1 as SGHAT and CDR2 as FQNNGV. Written as DNA, the CDR3 is TGTGCCAGCAGCCGACAGGGGGCTTACACCGGGGAGCTGTTTTTT. As protein: CASSRQGAYTGELFF.

Worth noting for this clonotype: This CDR3 is missing its conserved last phenylalanine or tryptophan, likely due to a read error. Because the CDR3's place on the DNA is in doubt, the DNA is left out and the CDR3 is given as listed by TCRdb. The gene calls are TRBV5-1 and TRBJ2-5; the table gives TRBD1 as D, unverified against the DNA. The CDR3 length equals 17 residues, ends included. Germline V gene data show CDR1 as SGHRS and CDR2 as YFSETQ. CDR3: CASSAQGTVTYGYTFGS.

By frequency in the sample, this clonotype is medium-sized (0.01 to 0.1%). V is TRBV7-2 and J is TRBJ2-7, with D perhaps TRBD1 (6 bases). Germline CDR1 and CDR2: SGHTA and FQGNSA. The CDR3 is made up of 14 amino acids. V shed 0 bases and J shed 3 bases, with 9 bases lying between them. The CDR3: CASSLARGSYEQYF. The CDR3 nucleotides are TGTGCCAGCAGCTTAGCTAGGGGGAGCTACGAGCAGTACTTC. The whole variable domain, remainder taken from reference TRBV7-2 and TRBJ2-7, is GAGVSQSPSNKVTEKGKDVELRCDPISGHTALYWYRQSLGQGLEFLIYFQGNSAPDKSGLPSDRFSAERTGGSVSTLTIQRTQQEDSAVYLCASSLARGSYEQYFGPGTRLTVT.

This clonotype was observed a single time. The chain uses TRBV7-8 and TRBJ2-7, with D tentatively TRBD2 (6 bases). CDR1 is SGHVS, CDR2 FQNEAQ, per germline. The V gene lost 5 bases and the J gene lost 1 base, with 12 bases spanning the gap. The CDR3 sequence is 14 residues long. The CDR3 region has the DNA TGTGCCAGCAGCCTCATAGCGGAGTCCTACGAGCAGTACTTC. Translated: CASSLIAESYEQYF.

Judged by abundance, this clonotype is medium-sized. The rearrangement uses TRBV12-3 or TRBV12-4 and TRBJ2-7; no reliable D call. Trimming stripped 6 bases from V and 6 bases from J, with 12 bases between. CDR3 size: 12 residues. The DNA of the CDR3 is TGTGCCAGCAGGTTGACTCCGGGCGAGCAGTACTTC. It is translated as CASRLTPGEQYF.

This clonotype was observed a few times. The chain recombines TRBV5-1 with TRBJ2-1; D is undetermined. The V gene's germline CDR1 is SGHRS and CDR2 YFSETQ. The CDR3 runs to 15 residues. Deletions cut 0 bases from V and 5 bases from J, with 12 bases between. The CDR3 bases are TGCGCCAGCAGCTTGGTTGCGAGTCAGGACAATGAGCAGTTCTTC. It yields the protein CASSLVASQDNEQFF. Full variable domain (missing parts from reference TRBV5-1 and TRBJ2-1): KAGVTQTPRYLIKTRGQQVTLSCSPISGHRSVSWYQQTPGQGLQFLFEYFSETQRNKGNFPGRFSGRQFSNSRSEMNVSTLELGDSALYLCASSLVASQDNEQFFGPGTRLTVL.

This clonotype was counted many times. The chain combines TRBV14 with TRBJ1-3; tentatively, D is TRBD1 (6 bases). Looked up from germline, CDR1 is SGHDN and CDR2 is FVKESK. This CDR3 is 16 amino acids long. Trimming removed 2 bases at V and 0 bases at J, with 11 bases between. The chain's CDR3 is CASSQLTGNSGNTIYF. The CDR3 bases are TGTGCCAGCAGCCAATTGACAGGAAACTCTGGAAACACCATATATTTT.

This chain links TRBV7-8 with TRBJ2-3; D remains ambiguous. The CDR3 has 12 residues. Germline loops: CDR1 SGHVS, CDR2 FQNEAQ. V dropped 1 base and J dropped 6 bases, with 5 bases sitting between them. The CDR3 region is CASSLGLDTQYF. CDR3 nucleotide sequence: TGTGCCAGCAGCTTAGGGCTGGATACGCAGTATTTT.

This clonotype came up a few times. The conserved phenylalanine or tryptophan normally closing the CDR3 is absent here, so this likely arose from a read error. No DNA is shown, since the ends of the CDR3 on it are uncertain; the CDR3 is the one TCRdb lists. The chain recombines TRBV28 with TRBJ2-3; TRBD1, the table's D call, lacks a check against the DNA. Germline V gene sequence: CDR1 MDHEN, CDR2 SYDVKM. The CDR3 spans 16 residues, counting both ends. CDR3 amino acids: CASSLLQAFYGYTFGS.

In this sample, this clonotype turned up many times. A much larger clone differs by one base, so this may be a read error. This sequence joins TRBV10-3 and TRBJ2-7; 14 bases fit TRBD2. This CDR3 contains 15 residues. Germline V gene sequence: CDR1 ENHRY, CDR2 SYGVKD. The trim removed 8 bases at V and 5 bases at J, leaving 8 bases unmatched. The CDR3 bases are TGTGCCATCGGGGGACCGGGACTAGCGGGAGACGAGCAGTACTTC. Its protein is CAIGGPGLAGDEQYF.

V gene TRBV7-8 combines with J gene TRBJ2-1; TRBD2 is a possible D gene (5 bases). This CDR3 spans 16 amino acids. Germline V lookup: CDR1 SGHVS, CDR2 FQNEAQ. V lost 2 bases, J lost 5 bases, and 16 bases lay in between. Written as DNA, the CDR3 is TGTGCCAGCAGCTTAAAAAGGCTAGTGACTAACAATGAGCAGTTCTTC. The encoded protein is CASSLKRLVTNNEQFF.

This clonotype was recorded at least ten times. The J gene is TRBJ2-1, the V gene TRBV28; perhaps TRBD2 as D (5 bases). The V end lost 3 bases, the J end lost 10 bases, and 7 bases lay between the germline ends. The CDR3 consists of 11 residues. Germline values: CDR1 MDHEN, CDR2 SYDVKM. Here the CDR3 reads CASSLSSEQFF. CDR3 nucleotides: TGTGCCAGCAGTTTGTCTAGCGAGCAGTTCTTC. The full variable domain, its missing parts supplied by reference TRBV28 and TRBJ2-1, is DVKVTQSSRYLVKRTGEKVFLECVQDMDHENMFWYRQDPGLGLRLIYFSYDVKMKEKGDIPEGYSVSREKKERFSLILESASTNQTSMYLCASSLSSEQFFGPGTRLTVL.